In this sample, the clone carrying this TCR beta chain turned up many times. This record belongs to a study of prognosis after radiotherapy for stage I lung cancer. Genomic DNA was the source, and TCR beta CDR3 was amplified from it by two-round multiplex PCR. For every TRBV and TRBJ gene, a specific primer was used in first-round PCR. One entry per CDR3 protein results from TCRdb running MiXCR on the multiplex PCR reads. Of 20,000 to 30,000 distinct CDR3 sequences listed, roughly 40% are singletons. Looked up from germline, CDR1 is SGHTA and CDR2 is FQGNSA. V was clipped by 4 bases and J by 2 bases, with 12 bases between them. The CDR3 extends over 15 amino acids.

This chain joins TRBV7-2 and TRBJ2-1; D may be TRBD1 (6 bases). This material consisted of PBMCs, taken before or after stereotactic body radiation therapy (not recorded which). The source is a donor over 45 with non-small cell lung cancer. The CDR3 coding sequence is TGTGCCAGCAGCTCGGACAGTCAAGCCTACAATGAGCAGTTCTTC. This sequence encodes CASSSDSQAYNEQFF.